The T cell receptor beta chain described here comes from a study of blood T cell repertoires in COVID-19 (dated by TCRdb to the early 2020s). Concerning the study at large: Collaborator samples came from the United States, Italy and Spain and covered acute and convalescent phases of COVID-19. The prospective study material was composed of cDNA or gDNA derived from T cells, B-cell-depleted T cells, or PBMCs. Deeply sampled blood TCRbeta repertoires from subjects exposed to, actively infected with, or recovered from COVID-19 were included in the dataset. The repertoires were released in a freely available public database intended as a resource for research on the immune response to SARS-CoV-2. Samples were obtained from the ongoing ImmuneRACE study (first 160 participants) and from about 1,300 subjects provided by 6 global collaborators. A de-identified subject ID, COVID-19 status, age in years and sex were almost always included in the sample metadata. HLA class I and class II types, where available, came from metadata supplied by the sample provider rather than from assay-based typing. The study at large found these results: How much clinical and demographic metadata was included differed by source and by participant, and the metadata was provided uncurated.

The CDR3 starts with the cysteine, ends with the phenylalanine, and has 15 residues. Only CDR3 DNA remains: 45 bases, in frame from the first base. According to the germline V gene (reference sequence), CDR1 reads LNHDA and CDR2 reads SQIVND. Whole blood was collected in K2EDTA tubes by collaborating institutions according to the institutions' own protocols. For TCRbeta analysis, collaborators shipped samples in one of three forms: frozen whole blood, isolated PBMCs, or DNA extracted from either of those sample types. Note on this clone: Its antigen specificity is not known. Its ends do not fully match the called genes, so a read error is possible.

TCRbeta CDR3 regions were amplified from genomic DNA using the immunoSEQ Assay, a bias-controlled multiplex PCR. The original methods were these. Nucleated cell counts per sample were estimated from amplification of reference gene primers within the assay. To quantify the absolute abundance of each unique TCRbeta CDR3 rearrangement, sequence reads were collapsed and filtered. Productive Simpson clonality was computed per sample as the square root of Simpson's diversity index over productive rearrangements. As stored in TCRdb, this immuneACCESS dataset retains in-frame rearrangements with V and J assigned. A fraction of the clones does not appear; measured against another copy, unresolved V genes explain less than half of the discrepancy, and the remainder lacks a known reason. D and trimming were read from the DNA, whereas the V and J calls and clone size are those reported in that table. The sample has 100,000 to 150,000 clones on record, 70% to 90% of them singletons. The ten largest account for more than 1.5% of the sample.

This sequence was found in a human donor in a cohort sampled during active COVID-19. The chain is made from TRBV19 and TRBJ2-3; 9 central bases correspond to TRBD2. The sequencing input was peripheral blood. CDR3 protein: CASSRYAVSGGPDMF. DNA sequence: TGTGCCAGTAGTCGTTACGCCGTAAGCGGGGGGCCCGATATGTTT. Where the CDR3 stops, the reference TRBV19 and TRBJ2-3 genes take over; the full variable domain is DGGITQSPKYLFRKEGQNVTLSCEQNLNHDAMYWYRQDPGQGLRLIYYSQIVNDFQKGDIAEGYSVSREKKESFPLTVTSAQKNPTAFYLCASSRYAVSGGPDMFGPGTRLTVL.